This T cell receptor (beta chain) was observed in a study of blood T cell repertoires in COVID-19. The wider study: Samples came from the United States, Italy and Spain, spanning acute and convalescent COVID-19. The analysed material was cDNA or gDNA that came from T cells, B-cell-depleted T cells, or PBMCs.

CDR1 is SGHDT, CDR2 YYEEEE, per germline. The CDR3 spans 16 residues. V lost 4 bases and J lost 5, with 22 bases in between. A Seattle source enrolled patients during active infection and followed them longitudinally. Authors' data handling: Nucleated cell number was recorded as an estimate derived from reference gene primer amplification. Repertoires were generated with immunoSEQ multiplex PCR, while TCRdb's copy carries only in-frame clones and drops some. V and J calls and clone size are those listed in that table; D and trimming were worked out from the DNA. This table holds about 69,000 clones, more than 80% found once.

The receptor comes from a man in his forties or fifties with COVID-19, enrolled during active disease. Sequencing was done on a sample of peripheral blood. The J gene is TRBJ2-7, the V gene TRBV5-6; D is possibly TRBD1 (6 bases). CDR3 region: CASSGWDTLTGNEQYF. Written as DNA, the CDR3 is TGTGCCAGCAGCGGGTGGGACACACTTACTGGTAACGAGCAGTACTTC.